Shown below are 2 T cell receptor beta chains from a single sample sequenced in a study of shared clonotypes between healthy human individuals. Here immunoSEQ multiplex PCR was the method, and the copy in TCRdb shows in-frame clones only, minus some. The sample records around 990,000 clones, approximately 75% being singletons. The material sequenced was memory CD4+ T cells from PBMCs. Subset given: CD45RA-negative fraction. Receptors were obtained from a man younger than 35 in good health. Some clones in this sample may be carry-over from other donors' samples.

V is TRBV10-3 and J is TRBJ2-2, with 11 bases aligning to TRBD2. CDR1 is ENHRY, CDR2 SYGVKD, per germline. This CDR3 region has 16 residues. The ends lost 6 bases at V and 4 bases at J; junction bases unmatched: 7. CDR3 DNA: TGTGCCATCAGCGTTACTAGCGGGGGTTTCACCGGGGAGCTGTTTTTT. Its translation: CAISVTSGGFTGELFF.

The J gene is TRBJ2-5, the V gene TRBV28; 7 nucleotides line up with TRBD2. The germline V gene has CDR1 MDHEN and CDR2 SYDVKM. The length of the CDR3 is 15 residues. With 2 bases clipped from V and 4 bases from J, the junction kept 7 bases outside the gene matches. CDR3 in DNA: TGTGCCAGCAGTTTAATCCGCGGGAGCCCAGAGACCCAGTACTTC. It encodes CASSLIRGSPETQYF.